This TCR beta chain was sequenced during a study of blood T cell repertoires in COVID-19. Study details: Samples came from the United States, Italy and Spain, spanning acute and convalescent COVID-19. Sample material is recorded as cDNA or gDNA derived from T cells, B-cell-depleted T cells, or PBMCs.

The CDR3 consists of 15 residues. Germline V gene sequence: CDR1 SGHDT, CDR2 YYEEEE. V was clipped by 2 bases and J by 5 bases, with 13 bases between them. Profiled with immunoSEQ multiplex PCR; TCRdb holds only in-frame clones, not every one. The repertoire holds approximately 500,000 clones, with approximately 83% as singletons. This chain connects TRBV5-6 to TRBJ1-4; D call uncertain. This TCR came from a human donor in a cohort sampled during active COVID-19. Sequenced input: peripheral blood. The CDR3 DNA reads as TGTGCCAGCAGCTTTTCGGCCAGGAGGAATGAAAAACTGTTTTTT. Translating it yields CASSFSARRNEKLFF.